Listed here are 6 T cell receptor beta chains from one sample, sequenced in a study of shared clonotypes between healthy human individuals. Libraries were prepared by immunoSEQ multiplex PCR; TCRdb keeps only in-frame clonotypes and omits some of them. Of approximately 620,000 clones detected, around 97% appear once; the ten largest clones hold approximately 0.057%. The sample comprised naive CD4+ T cells sorted from blood. Subset indicated: CD45RA+ positively selected. These receptors all stem from a woman in her 30s in good health.

The rearrangement uses TRBV6-5 and TRBJ2-7; D perhaps matches TRBD1 (6 bases). Trimming took 2 bases from V and 6 from J, leaving 17 bases between them. The CDR3 is made up of 15 amino acids. The germline V gene has CDR1 MNHEY and CDR2 SVGAGI. DNA of the CDR3: TGTGCCAGCAGTTACGGGGACAACCAAGGCGGCGAGCAGTACTTC. Translated, it gives CASSYGDNQGGEQYF.

The chain links TRBV30 to TRBJ2-3, with D hard to call. The germline gives CDR1 GTSNPN, CDR2 SVGIG (reference sequence). The CDR3 covers 10 residues. Trimming stripped 7 bases from V and 8 bases from J, with 10 bases between. The CDR3 DNA follows: TGTGCCTTCCACTACTGTACGCAGTATTTT. The encoded protein is CAFHYCTQYF.

The chain links TRBV28 to TRBJ1-1, with D possibly being TRBD1 (6 bases). Per the germline V gene, CDR1 is MDHEN and CDR2 is SYDVKM. V was shortened by 6 bases and J by 6 bases, with 11 bases between the two germline ends. CDR3 length equals 12 residues. CDR3 DNA sequence: TGTGCCAGCAGATACAGGGTCTCTGAAGCTTTCTTT. Encoded protein: CASRYRVSEAFF.

This clone was seen once. This sequence joins TRBV11-2 and TRBJ1-3, with D possibly TRBD1 on 5 matching bases. Germline V lookup: CDR1 SGHAT, CDR2 FQNNGV. Trimming pared 0 bases from V and 9 bases from J, leaving 9 bases between. This CDR3 spans 13 amino acids. CDR3 coding DNA: TGTGCCAGCAGCTTAGATCAGGGAGCCACCATATATTTT. It translates to CASSLDQGATIYF.

Comments on this clone: Additional DNA sequences in this sample encode the identical CDR3. The chain carries TRBV11-2 and TRBJ1-2, with D tentatively TRBD1 (5 bases). The germline V gene has CDR1 SGHAT and CDR2 FQNNGV. The CDR3 is 14 amino acids. Trimming took off 5 bases at V and 2 bases at J, with 12 bases between the two ends. DNA for the CDR3: TGTGCCAGCAGCAGCGGGACGGCGAACTATGGCTACACCTTC. It yields the protein CASSSGTANYGYTF. Full variable domain (outside the CDR3, taken from reference TRBV11-2 and TRBJ1-2): EAGVAQSPRYKIIEKRQSVAFWCNPISGHATLYWYQQILGQGPKLLIQFQNNGVVDDSQLPKDRFSAERLKGVDSTLKIQPAKLEDSAVYLCASSSGTANYGYTFGSGTRLTVV.

This clone was observed a handful of times. Different DNA sequences within this sample yield the same CDR3. The chain uses TRBV11-2 and TRBJ2-7; 9 bases match TRBD2. The junction had 4 bases not matched to a gene; V was cut back by 1 base and J by 3 bases. The CDR3 runs 15 residues. CDR1 and CDR2 (germline): SGHAT, FQNNGV. CDR3 DNA: TGTGCCAGCAGCTTAGGGCTAGCGGGAATCTACGAGCAGTACTTC. Protein product: CASSLGLAGIYEQYF.